A selection of T cell receptor beta chains follows, all from one sample in a study of type 1 regulatory T cells. Their antigen targets remain unknown. MiXCR, applied by TCRdb to the reads, yields one record per CDR3 protein. The sample lists roughly 40,000 distinct CDR3 sequences; more than 10% were seen once. Source material: cultured non-Tr1 T cells, either the whole culture or a sorted T cell fraction (not recorded which). These receptor sequences come from a human donor in good health. Each CDR3 is given with its conserved first and last residue. A D gene is named only where the DNA matches it firmly. Clone size appears in some rows only: once, few, many, or a class for an expanded clone.

j_call | v_call | cdr3_length | d_call | clone_size | cdr3_aa | cdr3_nt
TRBJ1-1 | TRBV5-1 | 15 | NA | few | CASSLGQVWNTEAFF | TGCGCCAGCAGCTTGGGACAGGTCTGGAACACTGAAGCTTTCTTT
TRBJ1-6 | TRBV7-2 | 15 | TRBD1 | NA | CASSPSGQGTKSLHF | TGTGCCAGCAGCCCCTCGGGACAGGGAACCAAATCCCTCCACTTT
TRBJ1-5 | TRBV5-6 | 15 | TRBD1 | many | CASSLAQGASQPQHF | TGTGCCAGCAGCTTGGCCCAGGGGGCAAGTCAGCCCCAGCATTTT
TRBJ1-5 | TRBV12-3/TRBV12-4 | 13 | TRBD1 | NA | CASSYTGAQPQHF | TGTGCCAGCAGTTACACAGGGGCTCAGCCCCAGCATTTT
TRBJ1-1 | TRBV5-1 | 13 | NA | many | CASSTGGSTEAFF | TGTGCCAGCTCGACGGGGGGTTCGACTGAAGCTTTCTTT
TRBJ1-6 | TRBV5-1 | 14 | NA | NA | CASSLGRTNSPLHF | TGCGCCAGCAGCTTGGGACGCACTAATTCACCCCTCCACTTT
TRBJ2-3 | TRBV19 | 13 | NA | NA | CASSAKRGDTQYF | TGTGCCAGTAGTGCCAAACGGGGAGATACGCAGTATTTT
TRBJ1-1 | TRBV7-8 | 13 | NA | NA | CASSKWEYTEAFF | TGTGCCAGCAGTAAGTGGGAATACACTGAAGCTTTCTTT
TRBJ2-1 | TRBV20-1 | 15 | NA | few | CSARDPNGSYNEQFF | TGCAGTGCTAGAGATCCTAACGGGAGCTACAATGAGCAGTTCTTC
TRBJ1-6 | TRBV5-1 | 15 | NA | many | CASSLDSPGNSPLHF | TGCGCCAGCAGCTTGGATTCGCCCGGAAATTCACCCCTCCACTTT
TRBJ2-1 | TRBV6-2/TRBV6-3 | 13 | NA | NA | CASSQLEYNEQFF | TGTGCCAGCAGTCAATTGGAGTACAATGAGCAGTTCTTC
TRBJ2-2 | TRBV5-1 | 14 | NA | NA | CASSPRTDTGELFF | TGCGCCAGCAGCCCGCGGACAGACACCGGGGAGCTGTTTTTT
TRBJ2-1 | TRBV5-1 | 14 | NA | few | CASSGGAGYNEQFF | TGCGCCAGCAGCGGCGGGGCGGGGTACAATGAGCAGTTCTTC
TRBJ2-7 | TRBV30 | 13 | TRBD2 | many | CAWGLAGAYEQYF | TGTGCCTGGGGACTAGCGGGAGCCTACGAGCAGTACTTC
TRBJ2-3 | TRBV6-6 | 16 | TRBD2 | many | CASSYSPGSVAGAKYF | TGTGCCAGCAGTTACTCGCCGGGTTCCGTGGCGGGAGCAAAGTATTTT
TRBJ2-7 | TRBV6-2/TRBV6-3 | 13 | NA | many | CASSQGSSYEQYF | TGTGCCAGCAGTCAAGGAAGCTCCTACGAGCAGTACTTC
TRBJ2-2 | TRBV15 | 18 | NA | many | CATMPRRTSTRVPGELFF | TGTGCCACCATGCCCCGCCGGACATCTACACGGGTGCCCGGGGAGCTGTTTTTT
TRBJ2-1 | TRBV7-2 | 16 | NA | many | CASSLEPGGQGNEQFF | TGTGCCAGCAGCTTAGAACCCGGGGGGCAAGGCAATGAGCAGTTCTTC
TRBJ2-7 | TRBV5-1 | 15 | TRBD2 | NA | CASSPSGNYNYEQYF | TGCGCCAGCAGCCCTAGCGGAAACTACAACTACGAGCAGTACTTC
TRBJ2-5 | TRBV20-1 | 14 | TRBD2 | many | CSATRTSGSETQYF | TGCAGTGCTACCCGGACTAGCGGGAGCGAGACCCAGTACTTC
TRBJ2-1 | TRBV20-1 | 16 | TRBD2 | many | CSARENLAGVVHEQFF | TGCAGTGCTAGAGAGAATCTAGCGGGAGTCGTGCATGAGCAGTTCTTC
TRBJ2-3 | TRBV27 | 15 | NA | NA | CASSFRDLGTDTQYF | TGTGCCAGCAGTTTTCGCGACCTAGGCACAGATACGCAGTATTTT
TRBJ1-6 | TRBV12-3/TRBV12-4 | 12 | NA | many | CASRGDNSPLHF | TGTGCCAGCAGGGGGGACAATTCACCCCTCCACTTT
TRBJ2-1 | TRBV19 | 15 | TRBD2 | many | CASTGGLAGANEQFF | TGTGCCAGTACAGGGGGGCTAGCGGGAGCGAATGAGCAGTTCTTC
TRBJ2-1 | TRBV18 | 11 | NA | many | CASSPGLREFF | TGTGCCAGCTCACCAGGGTTGAGGGAGTTCTTC